The 21 T cell receptor beta chains given below trace back to one sample, sequenced in a study of blood T cell repertoires in COVID-19. Assay: immunoSEQ multiplex PCR; the TCRdb copy retains only in-frame clones and omits some. The profile shows tens of thousands of clones, over 65% of them singletons. The sequenced material came from peripheral blood. Source of these receptors: a woman aged 65 to 85 with acute or convalescent COVID-19.

The chain has TRBV4-1 and TRBJ2-3; tentative D call: TRBD2 (5 bases). V shed 4 bases and J shed 3 bases, with 14 bases lying between them. Germline CDR1 reads MGHRA; CDR2 reads YSYEKL. CDR3 length: 15 residues. CDR3 DNA sequence: TGCGCCAGCAGCCTCGCTGCCGGGGAAACAGATACGCAGTATTTT. It yields the protein CASSLAAGETDTQYF.

Here the CDR3 reads CASSLGDRGLTEAFF. The CDR3 DNA sequence: TGTGCCAGCAGCTTAGGGGACAGGGGCTTGACTGAAGCTTTCTTT. This rearrangement joins TRBV7-6 to TRBJ1-1; 10 bases match TRBD1. With V trimmed by 1 base and J by 5 bases, 4 bases remained unmatched. This CDR3 has 15 residues. CDR1 is SGHVS and CDR2 is FNYEAQ in the germline V gene.

This chain joins TRBV7-9 and TRBJ1-1; D is perhaps TRBD1 (6 bases). Germline assignment: CDR1 SEHNR and CDR2 FQNEAQ (reference sequence). This CDR3 contains 14 residues. V shed 5 bases and J shed 8 bases, with 18 bases lying between them. The chain's CDR3 is CASSDNPGGAEAFF. CDR3 coding DNA: TGTGCCAGCAGCGACAACCCGGGGGGGGCGGAAGCTTTCTTT.

The chain has TRBV5-1 and TRBJ1-1; D possibly corresponds to TRBD1 (6 bases). Trimming stripped 3 bases from V and 0 bases from J, with 15 bases between. Per germline, CDR1 SGHRS and CDR2 YFSETQ. The CDR3 runs to 16 residues. CDR3 amino acids: CASSSNRESLNTEAFF. In DNA, the CDR3 is TGCGCCAGCAGCTCAAACAGGGAGAGCCTGAACACTGAAGCTTTCTTT. Filled out from reference TRBV5-1 and TRBJ1-1, the complete variable domain reads KAGVTQTPRYLIKTRGQQVTLSCSPISGHRSVSWYQQTPGQGLQFLFEYFSETQRNKGNFPGRFSGRQFSNSRSEMNVSTLELGDSALYLCASSSNRESLNTEAFFGQGTRLTVV.

The gene calls are TRBV6-2 or TRBV6-3 and TRBJ2-7; 10 bases are shared with TRBD2. The CDR3 is made up of 16 amino acids. J gave up 0 bases and V 5 bases, and 7 bases lay outside the gene matches. Germline V gene lookup returns CDR1 MNHEY and CDR2 SVGEGT. CDR3 protein: CASSTASGSVSYEQYV. CDR3 coding DNA: TGTGCCAGCAGTACTGCTAGCGGGAGTGTCTCCTACGAGCAGTACGTC.

This sequence joins TRBV5-4 and TRBJ1-5; D not resolved. Trimming cost V 0 bases and J 1 base, with 5 bases left between them. The CDR3 has 14 amino acids. Germline V gives CDR1 SGHNT, CDR2 YYREEE (reference sequence). The CDR3 coding sequence is TGTGCCAGCAGCTTGGCCGGGAGCAATCAGCCCCAGCATTTT. Its protein is CASSLAGSNQPQHF.

This sequence joins TRBV3-1 (or the pseudogene TRBV3-2) and TRBJ2-3, with TRBD1 identical over 9 bases. Germline assignment: CDR1 LGHDT and CDR2 YNNKEL (reference sequence). The CDR3 totals 13 residues. J lost 14 bases, V lost 0 bases, and 6 bases had no gene match. The CDR3 loop is CASSQESTGGSYF. DNA for the CDR3: TGTGCCAGCAGCCAAGAATCGACAGGGGGGTCGTATTTT.

The genes are TRBV6-5 and TRBJ2-3; TRBD2 aligns across 9 bases. The ends lost 0 bases at V and 7 bases at J; junction bases unmatched: 5. The germline V gene has CDR1 MNHEY and CDR2 SVGAGI. The CDR3 runs 15 residues. In DNA, the CDR3 is TGTGCCAGCAGTTACTCGGCGGGGGGGTTAAATACGCAGTATTTT. Encoded protein: CASSYSAGGLNTQYF.

V usage is TRBV5-8 and J usage is TRBJ2-7, with 10 bases aligning to TRBD2. After removal of 1 base from V and 3 bases from J, the junction contained 10 bases not matched to a gene. This CDR3 contains 17 residues. CDR1 and CDR2 (germline): SGHTS, YDEGEE. The CDR3 DNA reads as TGTGCCAGCAGCTTGAGAGCGGGAGGGCCGGAAAACTACGAGCAGTACGTC. Translation gives CASSLRAGGPENYEQYV.

The genes are TRBV19 and TRBJ1-5, with D perhaps matching TRBD1 (6 bases). The germline CDR1 and CDR2 sequences are LNHDA and SQIVND (reference sequence). V lost 5 bases, J lost 4 bases, and 15 bases lay in between. The CDR3 runs 15 residues. The CDR3, as DNA: TGTGCCAGTAGTCCGATCAGGGGCCCGAATCAGCCCCAGCATTTT. Amino acid sequence: CASSPIRGPNQPQHF.

This clone occurred once. The V call is TRBV3-1 (or the pseudogene TRBV3-2), the J call TRBJ2-7, with TRBD2 identical over 8 bases. Germline CDR1 reads LGHDT; CDR2 reads YNNKEL (reference sequence). The CDR3 extends over 19 amino acids. Trimming removed 3 bases from V and 4 bases from J; junction bases left unmatched: 20. DNA of the CDR3: TGTGCCAGCAGCCACGGAGGACGGGGGGGGATAGGCTTAAAGTACGAGCAGTACGTC. It encodes CASSHGGRGGIGLKYEQYV.

This sequence joins TRBV3-1 (or the pseudogene TRBV3-2) and TRBJ1-3, with a possible D match to TRBD1 (5 bases). Germline V gene sequence: CDR1 LGHDT, CDR2 YNNKEL (reference sequence). This CDR3 contains 16 residues. The V gene lost 4 bases and the J gene lost 3 bases, with 16 bases spanning the gap. The CDR3 region has the DNA TGTGCCAGCAGCCCCCTCGGCAGGGCGAATGGAAACACCATATATTTT. Translating gives CASSPLGRANGNTIYF.

V and J are TRBV7-8 and TRBJ2-5; 11 nucleotides line up with TRBD1. The ends lost 3 bases at V and 4 bases at J; junction bases unmatched: 4. Per germline, CDR1 SGHVS and CDR2 FQNEAQ. The CDR3 length is 15 residues. The CDR3 reads CASSFGQGARETQYF. Here the CDR3 DNA reads TGTGCCAGCAGCTTCGGACAGGGGGCTCGAGAGACCCAGTACTTC.

This clone was seen a few times. The chain combines TRBV23-1 with TRBJ2-7, with a weak D call TRBD1 (6 bases). TRBV23-1 is treated as an ORF (open reading frame) with a function not yet certain. V lost 8 bases and J lost 3, with 14 bases in between. This CDR3 has 13 amino acids. The DNA of the CDR3 is TGCGCCAGCGGCCTGGGACACCTCTACGAGCAGTACGTC. Translation: CASGLGHLYEQYV.

The chain is built from TRBV7-9 and TRBJ2-3; TRBD2 matches at 11 bases. CDR3 size: 19 residues. Germline lookup yields CDR1 SEHNR and CDR2 FQNEAQ (reference sequence). The V segment lost 6 bases and the J segment 0 bases; nucleotides outside the gene matches: 14. The chain's CDR3 is CASSSLVVAGGHSTDTQYF. CDR3 DNA: TGTGCCAGCAGTTCACTCGTGGTAGCGGGGGGGCATAGCACAGATACGCAGTATTTT.

The chain has TRBV4-1 and TRBJ2-6; TRBD2 matches at 7 bases. Germline V gene lookup returns CDR1 MGHRA and CDR2 YSYEKL. This CDR3 is 20 amino acids long. Trimming cost V 3 bases and J 0 bases; bases outside gene matches: 14. The CDR3 nucleotides read TGCGCCAGCAGCCAGGCGGGTGGTTCGGCGGGAGCCTCTGGGGCCAACGTCCTGACTTTC. This encodes CASSQAGGSAGASGANVLTF.

The CDR3 loop reads CASSLTMWRADGNTIYF. For the CDR3, the DNA is TGTGCCAGCAGTTTGACGATGTGGAGGGCCGATGGAAACACCATATATTTT. The chain joins TRBV28 to TRBJ1-3; D is undetermined. V was cut by 3 bases and J by 3 bases, with 18 bases left in between. The CDR3 is made up of 17 amino acids. Germline lookup yields CDR1 MDHEN and CDR2 SYDVKM. Based on the CDR3 plus reference TRBV28 and TRBJ1-3, the full variable domain is DVKVTQSSRYLVKRTGEKVFLECVQDMDHENMFWYRQDPGLGLRLIYFSYDVKMKEKGDIPEGYSVSREKKERFSLILESASTNQTSMYLCASSLTMWRADGNTIYFGEGSWLTVV.

This chain joins TRBV7-2 and TRBJ2-4; TRBD2 is a possible D gene (5 bases). V was shortened by 6 bases and J by 0 bases, with 12 bases between the two germline ends. This CDR3 contains 15 residues. Germline CDR1 reads SGHTA; CDR2 reads FQGNSA. CDR3 amino acids: CASSPSGLAKNIQYF. The CDR3 DNA sequence: TGTGCCAGCAGTCCAAGCGGTCTAGCCAAAAACATTCAGTACTTC. Complete variable domain (other parts from reference TRBV7-2 and TRBJ2-4): GAGVSQSPSNKVTEKGKDVELRCDPISGHTALYWYRQSLGQGLEFLIYFQGNSAPDKSGLPSDRFSAERTGGSVSTLTIQRTQQEDSAVYLCASSPSGLAKNIQYFGAGTRLSVL.

The V and J genes are TRBV27 and TRBJ2-3; 8 nucleotides match TRBD2. Germline lookup yields CDR1 MNHEY and CDR2 SMNVEV (reference sequence). V trimming: 5 bases; J trimming: 1 base; junction bases outside the gene matches: 5. The CDR3 length is 15 residues. CDR3: CASSTLAGRTDTQYF. The CDR3 DNA reads TGTGCCAGCAGTACGCTAGCGGGCCGCACAGATACGCAGTATTTT.

V usage is TRBV5-6 and J usage is TRBJ2-3; TRBD2 might be the D (6 bases). Trimming removed 0 bases from V and 0 bases from J, with 8 bases in between. The CDR3 has 15 residues. In germline, CDR1 is SGHDT, CDR2 YYEEEE. The CDR3 DNA is TGTGCCAGCAGCTTGGGACTAGGGAGCACAGATACGCAGTATTTT. Residues: CASSLGLGSTDTQYF.

The CDR3 loop reads CASSLMGQGLYNEQFF. CDR3 nucleotide sequence: TGTGCCAGCAGCTTGATGGGACAGGGACTCTACAATGAGCAGTTCTTC. The chain recombines TRBV5-6 with TRBJ2-1; 9 bases align to TRBD1. V dropped 1 base and J dropped 3; count of bases not matched to a gene: 5. The CDR3 runs 16 residues. The germline V gene encodes CDR1 SGHDT and CDR2 YYEEEE.